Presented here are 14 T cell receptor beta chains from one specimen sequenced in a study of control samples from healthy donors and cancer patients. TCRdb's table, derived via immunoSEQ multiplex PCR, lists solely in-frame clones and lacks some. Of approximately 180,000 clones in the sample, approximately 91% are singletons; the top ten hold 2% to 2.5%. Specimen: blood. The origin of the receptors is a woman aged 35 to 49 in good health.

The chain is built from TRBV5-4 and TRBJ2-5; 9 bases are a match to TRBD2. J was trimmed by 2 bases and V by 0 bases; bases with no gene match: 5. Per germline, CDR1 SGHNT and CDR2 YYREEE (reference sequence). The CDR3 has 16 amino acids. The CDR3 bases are TGTGCCAGCAGCTTGGGTAGGACTAGCGAACAAGAGACCCAGTACTTC. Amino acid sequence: CASSLGRTSEQETQYF.

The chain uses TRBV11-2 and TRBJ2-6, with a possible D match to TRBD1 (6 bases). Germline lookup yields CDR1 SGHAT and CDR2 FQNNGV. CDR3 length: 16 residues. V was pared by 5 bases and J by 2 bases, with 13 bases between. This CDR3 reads CASSPMKGAGANVLTF. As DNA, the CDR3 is TGTGCCAGCAGCCCAATGAAGGGGGCTGGGGCCAACGTCCTGACTTTC.

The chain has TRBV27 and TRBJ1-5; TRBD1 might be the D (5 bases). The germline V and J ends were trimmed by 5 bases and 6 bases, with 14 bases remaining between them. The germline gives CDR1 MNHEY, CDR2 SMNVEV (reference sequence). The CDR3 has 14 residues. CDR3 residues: CASSPGTRGQPQHF. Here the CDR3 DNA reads TGTGCCAGCAGTCCCGGGACTCGCGGTCAGCCCCAGCATTTT.

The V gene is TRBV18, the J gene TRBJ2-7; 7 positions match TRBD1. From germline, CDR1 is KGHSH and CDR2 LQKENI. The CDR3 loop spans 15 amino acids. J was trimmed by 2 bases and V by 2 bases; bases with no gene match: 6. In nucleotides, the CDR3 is TGTGCCAGCTCACCAGAGACAGGGCCGACCTACGAGCAGTACTTC. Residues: CASSPETGPTYEQYF.

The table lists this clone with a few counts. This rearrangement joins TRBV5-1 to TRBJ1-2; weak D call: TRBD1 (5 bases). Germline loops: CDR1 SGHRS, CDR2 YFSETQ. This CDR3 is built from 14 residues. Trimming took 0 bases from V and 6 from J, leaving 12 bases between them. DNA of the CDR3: TGCGCCAGCAGCTTGGGATCGGGGGAGGATGGCTACACCTTC. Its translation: CASSLGSGEDGYTF. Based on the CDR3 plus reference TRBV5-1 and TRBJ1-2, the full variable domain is KAGVTQTPRYLIKTRGQQVTLSCSPISGHRSVSWYQQTPGQGLQFLFEYFSETQRNKGNFPGRFSGRQFSNSRSEMNVSTLELGDSALYLCASSLGSGEDGYTFGSGTRLTVV.

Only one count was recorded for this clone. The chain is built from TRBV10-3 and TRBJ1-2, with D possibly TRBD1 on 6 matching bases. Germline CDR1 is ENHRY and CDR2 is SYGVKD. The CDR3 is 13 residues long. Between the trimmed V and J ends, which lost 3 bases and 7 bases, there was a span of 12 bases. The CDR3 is CAISDPGQSGYTF. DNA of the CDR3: TGTGCCATCAGTGATCCGGGACAAAGTGGCTACACCTTC.

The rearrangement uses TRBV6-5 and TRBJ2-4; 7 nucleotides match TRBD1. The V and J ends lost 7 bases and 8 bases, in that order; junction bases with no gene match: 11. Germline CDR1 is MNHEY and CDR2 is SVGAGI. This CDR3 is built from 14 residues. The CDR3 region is CASNLDRVFDIQYF. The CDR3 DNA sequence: TGTGCCAGCAACCTCGACAGGGTGTTTGACATTCAGTACTTC.

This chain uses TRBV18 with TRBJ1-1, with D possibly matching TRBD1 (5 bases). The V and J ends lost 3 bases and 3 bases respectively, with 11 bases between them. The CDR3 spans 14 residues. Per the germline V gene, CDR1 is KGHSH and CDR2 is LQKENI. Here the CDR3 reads CASSPLPGDTEAFF. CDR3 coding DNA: TGTGCCAGCTCACCTCTCCCGGGGGACACTGAAGCTTTCTTT.

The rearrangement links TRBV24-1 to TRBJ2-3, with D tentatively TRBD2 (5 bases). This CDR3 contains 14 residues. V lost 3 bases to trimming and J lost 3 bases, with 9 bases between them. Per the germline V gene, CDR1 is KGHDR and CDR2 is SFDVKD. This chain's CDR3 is CATSDPGKTDTQYF. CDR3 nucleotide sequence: TGTGCCACCAGTGATCCGGGGAAAACAGATACGCAGTATTTT.

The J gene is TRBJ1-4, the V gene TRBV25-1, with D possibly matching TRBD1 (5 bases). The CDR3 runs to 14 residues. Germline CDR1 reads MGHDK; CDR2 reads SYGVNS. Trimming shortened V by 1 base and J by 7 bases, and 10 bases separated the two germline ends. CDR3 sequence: CASSEWGDGEKLFF. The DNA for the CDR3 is TGTGCCAGCAGTGAATGGGGGGATGGTGAAAAACTGTTTTTT.

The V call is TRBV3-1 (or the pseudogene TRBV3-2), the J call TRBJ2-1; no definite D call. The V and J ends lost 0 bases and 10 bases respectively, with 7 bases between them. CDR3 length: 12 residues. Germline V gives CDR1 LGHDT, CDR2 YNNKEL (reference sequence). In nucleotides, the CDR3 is TGTGCCAGCAGCCAAGATCTACGGGAGCAGTTCTTC. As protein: CASSQDLREQFF.

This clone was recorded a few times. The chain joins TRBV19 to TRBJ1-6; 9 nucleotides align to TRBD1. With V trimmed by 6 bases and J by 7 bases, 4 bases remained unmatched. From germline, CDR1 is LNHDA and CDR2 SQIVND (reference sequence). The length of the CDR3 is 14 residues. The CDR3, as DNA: TGTGCCAGTAGACAGGGGGCTTCAAATTCACCCCTCCACTTT. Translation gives CASRQGASNSPLHF.

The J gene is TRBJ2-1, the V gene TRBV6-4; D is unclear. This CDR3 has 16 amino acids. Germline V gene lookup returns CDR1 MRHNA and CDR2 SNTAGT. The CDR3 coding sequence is TGTAAAGGCAGATTAACTACGAACTACTCCTACAATGAGCAGTTCTTC. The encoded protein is CKGRLTTNYSYNEQFF.

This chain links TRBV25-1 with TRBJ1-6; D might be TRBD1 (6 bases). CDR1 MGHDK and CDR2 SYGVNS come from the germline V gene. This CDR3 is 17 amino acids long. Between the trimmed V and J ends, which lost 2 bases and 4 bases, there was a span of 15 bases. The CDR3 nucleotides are TGTGCCAGCAGTGAAGAAAGACAGGCGCTTTATAATTCACCCCTCCACTTT. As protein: CASSEERQALYNSPLHF.